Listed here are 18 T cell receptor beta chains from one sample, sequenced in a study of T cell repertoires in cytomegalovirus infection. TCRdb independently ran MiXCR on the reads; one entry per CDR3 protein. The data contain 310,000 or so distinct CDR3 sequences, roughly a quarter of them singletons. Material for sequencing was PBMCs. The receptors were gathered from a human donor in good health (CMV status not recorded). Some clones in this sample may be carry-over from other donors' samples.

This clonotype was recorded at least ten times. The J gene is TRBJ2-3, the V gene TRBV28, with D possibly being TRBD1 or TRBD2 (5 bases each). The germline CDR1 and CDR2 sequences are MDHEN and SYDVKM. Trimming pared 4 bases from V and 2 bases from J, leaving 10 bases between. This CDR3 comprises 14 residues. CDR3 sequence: CASSSGGYTDTQYF. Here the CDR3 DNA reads TGTGCCAGCAGTTCTGGGGGATACACAGATACGCAGTATTTT.

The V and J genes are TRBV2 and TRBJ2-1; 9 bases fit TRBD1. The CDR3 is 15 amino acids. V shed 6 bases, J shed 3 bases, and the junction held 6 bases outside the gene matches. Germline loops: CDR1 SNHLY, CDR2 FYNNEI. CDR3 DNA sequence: TGTGCCAGCAGGAGAACAGGGGGCGGCTACAATGAGCAGTTCTTC. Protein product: CASRRTGGGYNEQFF.

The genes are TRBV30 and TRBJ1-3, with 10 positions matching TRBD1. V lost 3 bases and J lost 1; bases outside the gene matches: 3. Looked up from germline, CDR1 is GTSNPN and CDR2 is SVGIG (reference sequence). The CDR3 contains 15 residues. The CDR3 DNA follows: TGTGCCTGGAGAAGACAGGGGGCATCTGGAAACACCATATATTTT. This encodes CAWRRQGASGNTIYF. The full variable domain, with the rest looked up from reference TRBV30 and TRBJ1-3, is SQTIHQWPATLVQPVGSPLSLECTVEGTSNPNLYWYRQAAGRGLQLLFYSVGIGQISSEVPQNLSASRPQDRQFILSSKKLLLSDSGFYLCAWRRQGASGNTIYFGEGSWLTVV.

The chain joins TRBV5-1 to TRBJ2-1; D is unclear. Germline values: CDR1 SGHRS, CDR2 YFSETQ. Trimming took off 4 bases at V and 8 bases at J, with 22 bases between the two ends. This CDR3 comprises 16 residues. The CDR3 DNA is TGCGCCAGCAGCAGGATAGAAGGAAACCCCCTGGATGAGCAGTTCTTC. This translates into CASSRIEGNPLDEQFF.

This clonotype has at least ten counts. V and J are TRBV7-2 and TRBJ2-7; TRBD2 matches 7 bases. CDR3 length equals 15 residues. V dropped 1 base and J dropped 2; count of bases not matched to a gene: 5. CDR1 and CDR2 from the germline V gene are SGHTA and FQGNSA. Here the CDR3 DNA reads TGTGCCAGCAGCTTAGTGGGGGGGTCCCCCTACGAGCAGTACTTC. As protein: CASSLVGGSPYEQYF. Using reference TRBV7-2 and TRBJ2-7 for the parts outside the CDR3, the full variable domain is GAGVSQSPSNKVTEKGKDVELRCDPISGHTALYWYRQSLGQGLEFLIYFQGNSAPDKSGLPSDRFSAERTGGSVSTLTIQRTQQEDSAVYLCASSLVGGSPYEQYFGPGTRLTVT.

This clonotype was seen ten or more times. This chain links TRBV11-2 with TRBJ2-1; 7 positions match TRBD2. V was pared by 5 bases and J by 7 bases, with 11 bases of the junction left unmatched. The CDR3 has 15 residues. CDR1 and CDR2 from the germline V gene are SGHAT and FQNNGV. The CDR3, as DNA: TGTGCCAGCAGCCACTTCTCGACCGGGGGGAATGAGCAGTTCTTC. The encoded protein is CASSHFSTGGNEQFF.

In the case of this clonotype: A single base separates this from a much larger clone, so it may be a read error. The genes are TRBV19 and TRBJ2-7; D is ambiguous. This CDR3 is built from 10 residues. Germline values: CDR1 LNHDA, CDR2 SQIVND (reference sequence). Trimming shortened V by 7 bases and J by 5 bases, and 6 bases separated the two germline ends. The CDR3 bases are TGTGCCAGTATATACCACGAGCAGTACTTC. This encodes CASIYHEQYF.

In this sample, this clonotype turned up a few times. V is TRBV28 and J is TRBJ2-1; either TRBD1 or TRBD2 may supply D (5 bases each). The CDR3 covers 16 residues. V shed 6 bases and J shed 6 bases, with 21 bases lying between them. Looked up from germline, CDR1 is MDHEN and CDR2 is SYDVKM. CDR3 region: CASSSRGTAPSNEQFF. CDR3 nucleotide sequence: TGTGCCAGCAGCTCCCGGGGCACAGCTCCTTCCAATGAGCAGTTCTTC. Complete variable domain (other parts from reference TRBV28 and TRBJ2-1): DVKVTQSSRYLVKRTGEKVFLECVQDMDHENMFWYRQDPGLGLRLIYFSYDVKMKEKGDIPEGYSVSREKKERFSLILESASTNQTSMYLCASSSRGTAPSNEQFFGPGTRLTVL.

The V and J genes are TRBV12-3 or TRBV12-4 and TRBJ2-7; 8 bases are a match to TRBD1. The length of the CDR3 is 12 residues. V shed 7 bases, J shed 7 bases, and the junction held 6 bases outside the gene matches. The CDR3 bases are TGTGCCAGCAACCAGGGGGCAAGGGAGCAGTACTTC. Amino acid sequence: CASNQGAREQYF.

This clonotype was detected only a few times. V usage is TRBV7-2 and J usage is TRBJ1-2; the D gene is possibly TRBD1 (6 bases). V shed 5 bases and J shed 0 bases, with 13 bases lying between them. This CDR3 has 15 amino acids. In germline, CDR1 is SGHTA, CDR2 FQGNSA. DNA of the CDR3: TGTGCCAGCAGCCGCGGACAGAGTGCTAACTATGGCTACACCTTC. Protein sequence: CASSRGQSANYGYTF. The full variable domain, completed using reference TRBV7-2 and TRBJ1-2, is GAGVSQSPSNKVTEKGKDVELRCDPISGHTALYWYRQSLGQGLEFLIYFQGNSAPDKSGLPSDRFSAERTGGSVSTLTIQRTQQEDSAVYLCASSRGQSANYGYTFGSGTRLTVV.

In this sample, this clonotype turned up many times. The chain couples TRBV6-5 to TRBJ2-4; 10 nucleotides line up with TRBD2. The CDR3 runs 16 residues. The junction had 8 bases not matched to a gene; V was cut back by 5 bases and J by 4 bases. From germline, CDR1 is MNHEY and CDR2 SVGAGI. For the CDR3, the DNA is TGTGCCAGCAGTCGCTCGGTAGCGGGGGGTAAAAACATTCAGTACTTC. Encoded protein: CASSRSVAGGKNIQYF.

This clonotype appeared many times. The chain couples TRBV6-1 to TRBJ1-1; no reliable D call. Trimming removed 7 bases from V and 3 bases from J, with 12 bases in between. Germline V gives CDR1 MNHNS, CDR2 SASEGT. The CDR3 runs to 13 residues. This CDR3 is CASNPKADTEAFF. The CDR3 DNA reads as TGTGCCAGCAACCCCAAGGCGGACACTGAAGCTTTCTTT.

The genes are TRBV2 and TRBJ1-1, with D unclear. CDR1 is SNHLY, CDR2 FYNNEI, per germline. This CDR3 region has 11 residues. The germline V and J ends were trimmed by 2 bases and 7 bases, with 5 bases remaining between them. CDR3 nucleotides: TGTGCCAGCAGTGAACTGGTTGAAGCTTTCTTT. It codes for CASSELVEAFF.

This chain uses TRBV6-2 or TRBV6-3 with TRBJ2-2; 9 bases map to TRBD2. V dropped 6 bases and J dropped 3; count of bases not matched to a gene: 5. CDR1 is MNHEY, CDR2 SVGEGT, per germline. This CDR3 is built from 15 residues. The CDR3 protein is CASSNLAGDTGELFF. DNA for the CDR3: TGTGCCAGCAGCAATTTAGCGGGAGACACCGGGGAGCTGTTTTTT.

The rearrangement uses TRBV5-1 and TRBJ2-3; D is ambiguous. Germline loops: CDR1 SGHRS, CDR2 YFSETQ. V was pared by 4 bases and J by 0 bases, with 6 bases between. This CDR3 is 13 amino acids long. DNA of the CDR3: TGCGCCAGCAGCACGCTAAGCACAGATACGCAGTATTTT. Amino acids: CASSTLSTDTQYF.

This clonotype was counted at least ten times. CDR3 in amino acids: CASSQQAAQGYTF. The CDR3 DNA is TGTGCCAGCAGTCAACAGGCGGCTCAAGGCTACACCTTC. The genes are TRBV12-3 or TRBV12-4 and TRBJ1-2, with D possibly being TRBD1 (5 bases). The CDR3 is made up of 13 amino acids. The V end lost 5 bases, the J end lost 8 bases, and 15 bases lay between the germline ends.

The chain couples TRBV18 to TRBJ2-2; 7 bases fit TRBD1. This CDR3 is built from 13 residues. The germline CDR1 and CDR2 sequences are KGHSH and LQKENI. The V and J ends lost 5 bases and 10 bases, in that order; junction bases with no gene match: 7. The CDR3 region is CASSTTGQAELFF. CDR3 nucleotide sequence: TGTGCCAGCTCAACCACAGGACAGGCGGAGCTGTTTTTT.

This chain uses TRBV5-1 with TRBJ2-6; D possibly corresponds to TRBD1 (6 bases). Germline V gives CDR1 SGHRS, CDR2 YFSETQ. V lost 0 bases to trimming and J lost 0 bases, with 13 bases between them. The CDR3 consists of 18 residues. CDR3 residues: CASSLVLTGHSGANVLTF. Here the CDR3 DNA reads TGCGCCAGCAGCTTGGTACTGACAGGACACTCTGGGGCCAACGTCCTGACTTTC.